A selection of T cell receptor beta chains follows, all from one sample in a study of shared clonotypes between healthy human individuals. Sequencing used immunoSEQ multiplex PCR; TCRdb keeps in-frame clones, though not all of them. This sample yields over 2,000,000 clones, of which just over 90% are seen a single time; around 1.7% belongs to the top ten. The material sequenced was naive CD8+ T cells from PBMCs. These receptors were obtained from a man younger than 35 in good health. Some clones in this sample may be carry-over from other donors' samples. Each CDR3 is given with its conserved first and last residue. The D gene is left open where the match is weak. Rows give clone size only sometimes, using once, few, many, or a class for an expanded clone.

d_call	v_call	j_call	clone_size	cdr3_aa	cdr3_nt
NA	TRBV11-2	TRBJ2-1	once	CASSLEGLLNEQFF	TGTGCCAGCAGCTTAGAAGGACTCCTCAATGAGCAGTTCTTC
TRBD2	TRBV2	TRBJ2-7	NA	CASSVLAGLYEQYF	TGTGCCAGCAGTGTTCTAGCGGGACTCTACGAGCAGTACTTC
NA	TRBV2	TRBJ2-7	NA	CASTLVGEQYF	TGTGCCAGCACCTTAGTCGGAGAGCAGTACTTC
NA	TRBV19	TRBJ2-2	NA	CASSIPRQATGELFF	TGTGCCAGTAGTATCCCGCGACAGGCCACCGGGGAGCTGTTTTTT
TRBD1	TRBV7-6	TRBJ1-4	NA	CASSLSGGPQTNEKLFF	TGTGCCAGCAGCTTATCAGGGGGCCCCCAAACTAATGAAAAACTGTTTTTT
TRBD2	TRBV5-1	TRBJ2-7	NA	CASSEAGDYEQYF	TGCGCCAGCAGTGAGGCGGGAGACTATGAGCAGTACTTC
TRBD2	TRBV29-1	TRBJ2-7	NA	CSVRLAGYYEQYF	TGCAGCGTCCGACTAGCGGGATATTACGAGCAGTACTTC
NA	TRBV11-2	TRBJ2-7	NA	CASSSGPHGSAPYEQYF	TGTGCCAGCAGCTCCGGACCCCATGGATCAGCCCCCTACGAGCAGTACTTC
NA	TRBV9	TRBJ1-1	few	CASSVGGDTEAFF	TGTGCCAGCAGCGTTGGAGGTGACACTGAAGCTTTCTTT
NA	TRBV19	TRBJ1-1	NA	CASINRNTEAFF	TGTGCCAGTATTAACAGGAACACTGAAGCTTTCTTT
TRBD1	TRBV19	TRBJ1-1	NA	CASSSGDGRGSNTEAFF	TGTGCCAGTAGTTCTGGGGATGGCAGGGGGTCAAACACTGAAGCTTTCTTT
NA	TRBV6-5	TRBJ1-1	NA	CASSTTGVSAFF	TGTGCCAGCAGTACAACGGGGGTATCAGCTTTCTTT
NA	TRBV6-1	TRBJ1-1	NA	CASSDRQHVYTEAFF	TGTGCCAGCAGTGACCGACAGCACGTCTACACTGAAGCTTTCTTT
NA	TRBV10-2	TRBJ2-2	NA	CASSEVQGLMNTGELFF	TGCGCCAGCAGTGAAGTGCAGGGGCTTATGAACACCGGGGAGCTGTTTTTT
TRBD2	TRBV7-2	TRBJ2-1	NA	CASSQGTSGPLGQFF	TGTGCCAGCAGCCAAGGGACTAGCGGTCCGCTCGGGCAGTTCTTC
NA	TRBV4-3	TRBJ2-3	NA	CASSQANRQLDTQYF	TGCGCCAGCAGCCAAGCTAACAGACAGCTAGATACGCAGTATTTT
TRBD2	TRBV4-1	TRBJ2-7	NA	CASSPGVAGGMPYEQYF	TGCGCCAGCAGCCCTGGGGTAGCGGGAGGGATGCCCTACGAGCAGTACTTC
NA	TRBV6-5	TRBJ1-1	few	CASRSIVFEAFF	TGTGCCAGCAGATCTATCGTCTTTGAAGCTTTCTTT
NA	TRBV27	TRBJ1-2	NA	CASGTLGGYTF	TGTGCCAGCGGGACCCTTGGTGGCTACACCTTC
TRBD1	TRBV28	TRBJ2-7	NA	CASSWGQGYEQYF	TGTGCCAGCAGTTGGGGACAGGGCTACGAGCAGTACTTC
NA	TRBV19	TRBJ1-5	NA	CASSMSYAGIGNQPQHF	TGTGCCAGTAGTATGTCTTACGCGGGTATCGGCAATCAGCCCCAGCATTTT
TRBD1	TRBV29-1	TRBJ1-1	few	CSVWTGGTNTEAFF	TGCAGCGTCTGGACAGGGGGCACGAACACTGAAGCTTTCTTT
NA	TRBV28	TRBJ2-4	NA	CASRSGVLNIQYF	TGTGCCAGCAGGTCCGGGGTCTTAAACATTCAGTACTTC
TRBD2	TRBV4-2	TRBJ2-7	NA	CASSQERGTSGSYEQYF	TGTGCCAGCAGCCAAGAAAGGGGTACTAGCGGGAGCTACGAGCAGTACTTC
NA	TRBV5-1	TRBJ2-1	NA	CASSLASPSSSYEQFF	TGCGCCAGCAGCTTGGCCTCGCCGTCCTCATCTTATGAGCAGTTCTTC
NA	TRBV9	TRBJ1-2	once	CASSPVGGYTF	TGTGCCAGCAGCCCCGTCGGTGGCTACACCTTC
NA	TRBV5-1	TRBJ2-2	NA	CASSFGRTNTGELFF	TGCGCCAGCAGCTTCGGACGGACGAACACCGGGGAGCTGTTTTTT
NA	TRBV2	TRBJ2-7	NA	CASSVGGDEQYF	TGTGCCAGCAGTGTGGGCGGGGACGAGCAGTACTTC
NA	TRBV28	TRBJ2-7	NA	CASSLIGHNSYEQYF	TGTGCCAGCAGTTTGATCGGACACAACTCCTACGAGCAGTACTTC
TRBD1	TRBV6-1	TRBJ2-5	NA	CASSKTGGVETQYF	TGTGCCAGCAGTAAGACAGGGGGGGTAGAGACCCAGTACTTC
NA	TRBV28	TRBJ1-2	NA	CASRGDLPAVARINYGYTF	TGTGCCAGCAGGGGGGATTTGCCCGCGGTCGCTCGTATTAACTATGGCTACACCTTC
NA	TRBV19	TRBJ2-5	NA	CASSIRGVRETQYF	TGTGCCAGTAGTATAAGGGGAGTTAGAGAGACCCAGTACTTC
NA	TRBV27	TRBJ2-1	NA	CASSSSISYNEQFF	TGTGCCAGCAGTTCTAGTATCTCCTACAATGAGCAGTTCTTC
NA	TRBV9	TRBJ1-1	NA	CASSSGPPGAFF	TGTGCCAGCAGCAGCGGGCCACCTGGAGCTTTCTTT
TRBD2	TRBV27	TRBJ2-3	NA	CASSSRTSPDTQYF	TGTGCCAGCAGTTCGCGGACTAGTCCAGATACGCAGTATTTT
TRBD1	TRBV18	TRBJ2-1	NA	CASSHRQGVYNEQFF	TGTGCCAGCTCACACAGGCAGGGGGTATACAATGAGCAGTTCTTC
NA	TRBV19	TRBJ1-1	NA	CASSIDSWGNTEAFF	TGTGCCAGTAGTATAGATTCGTGGGGGAACACTGAAGCTTTCTTT
NA	TRBV5-8	TRBJ2-7	NA	CASSWGTFTSYEQYF	TGTGCCAGCAGCTGGGGGACATTCACCTCCTACGAGCAGTACTTC
NA	TRBV27	TRBJ2-1	once	CASSLSPIPPNEQFF	TGTGCCAGCAGTTTATCTCCTATCCCCCCGAATGAGCAGTTCTTC
NA	TRBV6-4	TRBJ2-4	NA	CASSDGWGRVAKNIQYF	TGTGCCAGCAGTGACGGGTGGGGCAGGGTAGCCAAAAACATTCAGTACTTC
TRBD1	TRBV7-2	TRBJ1-4	NA	CASSDTLRADRGGEKLFF	TGTGCCAGCAGCGATACATTAAGGGCGGACAGGGGCGGTGAAAAACTGTTTTTT
NA	TRBV29-1	TRBJ2-1	once	CSVVGGLNYEQFF	TGCAGCGTTGTGGGGGGACTCAACTATGAGCAGTTCTTC
NA	TRBV30	TRBJ1-1	NA	CAWTGGGITEAFF	TGTGCCTGGACGGGTGGGGGGATCACTGAAGCTTTCTTT
TRBD1	TRBV19	TRBJ1-5	NA	CASSMAALRGNQPQHF	TGTGCCAGTAGTATGGCAGCCCTCAGGGGGAATCAGCCCCAGCATTTT
TRBD2	TRBV9	TRBJ2-7	once	CASSTRGGNYEQYF	TGTGCCAGCAGCACCCGGGGGGGTAACTACGAGCAGTACTTC
NA	TRBV19	TRBJ1-4	NA	CASALRSEKLFF	TGTGCCAGTGCGTTACGGAGTGAAAAACTGTTTTTT
NA	TRBV5-6	TRBJ2-7	NA	CASSLAMDRREQYF	TGTGCCAGCAGCTTGGCCATGGACAGACGCGAGCAGTACTTC
NA	TRBV28	TRBJ1-4	NA	CASSPGMEKLFF	TGTGCCAGCAGTCCAGGAATGGAAAAACTGTTTTTT
TRBD2	TRBV5-1	TRBJ2-3	NA	CASSLEASGRPLDTQYF	TGCGCCAGCAGCTTGGAAGCTAGCGGGAGGCCATTAGATACGCAGTATTTT
NA	TRBV9	TRBJ2-1	NA	CASSGVGVEQFF	TGTGCCAGCAGCGGGGTGGGCGTTGAGCAGTTCTTC
TRBD2	TRBV19	TRBJ2-7	NA	CATSGGTSSYEQYF	TGTGCCACCTCGGGCGGGACTAGCTCCTACGAGCAGTACTTC
NA	TRBV27	TRBJ1-3	NA	CASALSTGNTIYF	TGTGCCAGCGCCCTTAGCACTGGAAACACCATATATTTT
TRBD2	TRBV5-4	TRBJ2-5	NA	CASSSWTSGEGETQYF	TGTGCCAGCAGCTCCTGGACTAGCGGTGAAGGAGAGACCCAGTACTTC
NA	TRBV5-4	TRBJ2-1	once	CASSLKYGNEQFF	TGTGCCAGCAGCTTGAAGTATGGTAATGAGCAGTTCTTC
NA	TRBV7-9	TRBJ2-7	NA	CASSGRLGSSYEQYF	TGTGCCAGCAGCGGACGGTTAGGCTCTTCCTACGAGCAGTACTTC
TRBD2	TRBV4-1	TRBJ2-1	NA	CASSQGLGLAGVEQFF	TGCGCCAGCAGCCAAGGATTAGGACTAGCGGGGGTGGAGCAGTTCTTC
TRBD1	TRBV11-2	TRBJ1-1	NA	CASSYRQGAGDTEAFF	TGTGCCAGCAGCTACCGACAGGGGGCAGGTGACACTGAAGCTTTCTTT
NA	TRBV2	TRBJ2-6	NA	CASSEDSGANVLTF	TGTGCCAGCAGTGAAGATTCTGGGGCCAACGTCCTGACTTTC